This entry describes one T cell receptor (beta chain). As handled by the study authors: Amplification of reference gene primers provided the estimated nucleated cell counts. Data came from immunoSEQ multiplex PCR; TCRdb stores just in-frame clones and leaves some out. V, J and clone size are those of that table, while D and trimming were read from the DNA. The sample yields about 79,000 clones, 80% to 90% seen once. This specimen comes from a study of blood T cell repertoires in COVID-19. Study context: Sites across the United States, Italy and Spain contributed samples from acute and convalescent COVID-19. T cells, B-cell-depleted T cells, or PBMCs provided the cDNA or gDNA that served as material.

Germline-derived CDR1 and CDR2 are MGHRA and YSYEKL. The CDR3 covers 14 residues. Trimming shortened V by 2 bases and J by 5 bases, and 9 bases separated the two germline ends. This clonotype was obtained from a man aged 45-65 years with active COVID-19. V is TRBV4-1 and J is TRBJ2-2; no definite D call. The material sequenced was peripheral blood. The CDR3 bases are TGCGCCAGCAGCCAATCTGAGACAACCGGGGAGCTGTTTTTT. Its protein is CASSQSETTGELFF.